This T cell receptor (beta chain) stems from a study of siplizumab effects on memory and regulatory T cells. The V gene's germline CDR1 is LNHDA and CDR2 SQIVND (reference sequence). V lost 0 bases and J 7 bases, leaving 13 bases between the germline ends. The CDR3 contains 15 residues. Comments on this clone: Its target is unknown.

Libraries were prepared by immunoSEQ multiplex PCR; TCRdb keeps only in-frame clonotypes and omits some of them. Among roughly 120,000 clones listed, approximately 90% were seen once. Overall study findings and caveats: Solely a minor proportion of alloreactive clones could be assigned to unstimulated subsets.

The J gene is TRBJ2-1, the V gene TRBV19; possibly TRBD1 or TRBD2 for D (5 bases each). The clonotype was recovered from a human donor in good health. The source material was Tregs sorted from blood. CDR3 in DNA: TGTGCCAGTAGTATAGAGGGGGTATTGCGGAATGAGCAGTTCTTC. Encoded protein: CASSIEGVLRNEQFF.